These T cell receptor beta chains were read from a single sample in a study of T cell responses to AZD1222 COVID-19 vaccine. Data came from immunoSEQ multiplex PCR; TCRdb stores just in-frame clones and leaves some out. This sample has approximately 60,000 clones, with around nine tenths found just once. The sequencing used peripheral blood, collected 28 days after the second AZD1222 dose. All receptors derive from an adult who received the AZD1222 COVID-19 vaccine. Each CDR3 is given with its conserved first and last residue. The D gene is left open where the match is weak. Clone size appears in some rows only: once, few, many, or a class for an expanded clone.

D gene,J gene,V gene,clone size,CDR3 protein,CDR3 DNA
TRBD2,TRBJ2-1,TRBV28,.,CASSFTREINEQFF,TGTGCCAGCAGTTTCACGCGGGAGATCAATGAGCAGTTCTTC
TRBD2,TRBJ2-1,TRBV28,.,CASRDSGRGEQFF,TGTGCCAGCAGGGATAGCGGGAGGGGTGAGCAGTTCTTC
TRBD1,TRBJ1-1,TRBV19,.,CASSIGTGILNTEAFF,TGTGCCAGTAGTATCGGGACAGGGATATTGAACACTGAAGCTTTCTTT
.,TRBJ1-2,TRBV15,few,CATSRDSSRMYGYTF,TGTGCCACCAGCAGAGATTCGAGCCGCATGTATGGCTACACCTTC
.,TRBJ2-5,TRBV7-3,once,CASSPWDAPRWETQYF,TGTGCCAGCAGCCCATGGGACGCCCCTCGTTGGGAGACCCAGTACTTC
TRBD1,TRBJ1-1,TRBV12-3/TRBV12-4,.,CASSATGGLEAFF,TGTGCCAGCAGTGCGACAGGGGGTCTAGAAGCTTTCTTT
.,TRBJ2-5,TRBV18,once,CASSRGGEETQYF,TGTGCCAGCTCTCGAGGAGGAGAAGAGACCCAGTACTTC
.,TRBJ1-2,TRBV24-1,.,CATSVSRNYGYTF,TGTGCCACCAGTGTGTCCAGGAACTATGGCTACACCTTC
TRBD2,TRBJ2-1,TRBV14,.,CASSPQAGGVWQFF,TGTGCCAGCAGCCCTCAGGCGGGAGGGGTATGGCAGTTCTTC
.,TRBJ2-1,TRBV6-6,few,CASSYPPTSNEQFF,TGTGCCAGCAGTTACCCCCCAACTAGCAATGAGCAGTTCTTC
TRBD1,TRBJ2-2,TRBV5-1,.,CASSSTGGANTGELFF,TGCGCCAGCAGCTCGACAGGGGGCGCGAACACCGGGGAGCTGTTTTTT
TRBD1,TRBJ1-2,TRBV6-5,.,CASNPDRATYGYTF,TGTGCCAGCAACCCGGACAGGGCGACCTATGGCTACACCTTC
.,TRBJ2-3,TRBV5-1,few,CASSLGRGGGTDTQYF,TGCGCCAGCAGCTTGGGTAGGGGCGGGGGCACAGATACGCAGTATTTT
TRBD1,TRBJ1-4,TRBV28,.,CASSADRGQKLFF,TGTGCCAGCAGTGCCGACAGGGGGCAGAAACTGTTTTTT
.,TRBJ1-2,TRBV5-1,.,CASSLDGLGRNYGYTF,TGCGCCAGCAGCTTGGATGGGTTAGGCAGGAACTATGGCTACACCTTC
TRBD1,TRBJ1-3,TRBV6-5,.,CASSYNFRTGRNTIYF,TGTGCCAGCAGTTACAATTTTCGGACAGGGAGGAACACCATATATTTT
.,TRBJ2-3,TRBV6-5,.,CASRPYGWGTDTQYF,TGTGCCAGCAGACCCTATGGGTGGGGCACAGATACGCAGTATTTT
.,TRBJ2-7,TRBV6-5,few,CASSYNDGGYEQYF,TGTGCCAGCAGTTACAACGACGGGGGCTACGAGCAGTACTTC
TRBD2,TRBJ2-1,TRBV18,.,CASSSRLAGGYNEQFF,TGTGCCAGCTCATCCCGACTAGCGGGGGGATACAATGAGCAGTTCTTC
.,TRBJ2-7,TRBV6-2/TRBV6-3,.,CASSYHPGNSYEQYF,TGTGCCAGCAGTTACCACCCAGGAAACAGCTACGAGCAGTACTTC
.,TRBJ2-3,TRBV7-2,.,CASSPVATDTQYF,TGTGCCAGCAGCCCAGTCGCCACAGATACGCAGTATTTT
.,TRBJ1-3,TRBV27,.,CASSLSSAGEGTIYF,TGTGCCAGCAGTTTATCTTCGGCCGGGGAAGGCACCATATATTTT
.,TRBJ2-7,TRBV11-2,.,CASSLGSRIGEQYF,TGTGCCAGCAGCTTAGGGTCTAGGATTGGCGAGCAGTACTTC
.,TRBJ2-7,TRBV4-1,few,CASSQELVTEGTYEQYF,TGCGCCAGCAGCCAAGAATTGGTAACGGAGGGAACTTACGAGCAGTACTTC
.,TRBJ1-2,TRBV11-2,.,CASSSGLSYGYTF,TGTGCCAGCAGCTCCGGACTCAGCTATGGCTACACCTTC
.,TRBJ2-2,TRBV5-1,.,CASSLATGNTGELFF,TGCGCCAGCAGCTTGGCCACGGGTAACACCGGGGAGCTGTTTTTT
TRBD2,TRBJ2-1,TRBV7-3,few,CASSPGTSGSREFF,TGTGCCAGCAGCCCAGGGACTAGCGGGAGTAGGGAGTTCTTC
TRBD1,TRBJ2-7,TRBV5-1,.,CASSFGTASYEQYF,TGCGCCAGCAGCTTCGGGACAGCCTCCTACGAGCAGTACTTC
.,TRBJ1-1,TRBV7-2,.,CASSLERNTEAFF,TGTGCCAGCAGCTTAGAGAGGAACACTGAAGCTTTCTTT
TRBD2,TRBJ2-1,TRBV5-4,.,CASSLGTSGYNEQFF,TGTGCCAGCAGCTTAGGGACTAGCGGTTACAATGAGCAGTTCTTC
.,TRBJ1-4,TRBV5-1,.,CASSRGENEKLFF,TGCGCCAGCAGCCGAGGGGAAAATGAAAAACTGTTTTTT
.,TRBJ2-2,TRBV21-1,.,CASSNQKSGTANTGELFF,TGTGCCAGCAGCAACCAAAAATCCGGGACAGCCAACACCGGGGAGCTGTTTTTT
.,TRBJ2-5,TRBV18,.,CASSPQGGETQYF,TGTGCCAGCTCACCACAGGGCGGCGAGACCCAGTACTTC
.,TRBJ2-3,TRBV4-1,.,CASSQGPITDTQYF,TGCGCCAGCAGCCAAGGCCCGATCACAGATACGCAGTATTTT
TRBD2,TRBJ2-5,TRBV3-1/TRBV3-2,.,CASSQPMGRGWQETQYF,TGTGCCAGCAGCCAGCCTATGGGGAGGGGATGGCAAGAGACCCAGTACTTC
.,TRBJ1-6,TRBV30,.,CAWSVGLFSASPLHF,TGTGCCTGGAGTGTGGGTCTTTTTTCGGCTTCACCCCTCCACTTT
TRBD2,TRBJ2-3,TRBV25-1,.,CASSDRSGGNGDTQYF,TGTGCCAGCAGTGACCGGAGCGGGGGGAATGGAGATACGCAGTATTTT
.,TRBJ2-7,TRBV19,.,CASSRTTSYEQYF,TGTGCCAGTAGCAGGACCACGTCCTACGAGCAGTACTTC
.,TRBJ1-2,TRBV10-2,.,CASGSVTGTSNYGYTF,TGCGCCAGCGGGAGCGTGACAGGAACCTCGAACTATGGCTACACCTTC
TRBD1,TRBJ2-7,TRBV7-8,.,CASSRPGQGLNEQYF,TGTGCCAGCAGCAGACCGGGACAGGGTCTCAACGAGCAGTACTTC
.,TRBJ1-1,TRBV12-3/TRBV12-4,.,CASSPEGRKAFF,TGTGCCAGCAGTCCAGAGGGGCGAAAAGCTTTCTTT
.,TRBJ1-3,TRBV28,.,CASSRLYRISGNTIYF,TGTGCCAGCAGTCGCCTATACAGAATCTCTGGAAACACCATATATTTT
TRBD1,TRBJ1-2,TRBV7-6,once,CASSPTGGNYGYTF,TGTGCCAGCAGCCCGACAGGGGGCAACTATGGCTACACCTTC
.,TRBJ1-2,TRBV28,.,CASSLGIGGGGYTF,TGTGCCAGCAGTTTAGGTATCGGGGGAGGAGGCTACACCTTC